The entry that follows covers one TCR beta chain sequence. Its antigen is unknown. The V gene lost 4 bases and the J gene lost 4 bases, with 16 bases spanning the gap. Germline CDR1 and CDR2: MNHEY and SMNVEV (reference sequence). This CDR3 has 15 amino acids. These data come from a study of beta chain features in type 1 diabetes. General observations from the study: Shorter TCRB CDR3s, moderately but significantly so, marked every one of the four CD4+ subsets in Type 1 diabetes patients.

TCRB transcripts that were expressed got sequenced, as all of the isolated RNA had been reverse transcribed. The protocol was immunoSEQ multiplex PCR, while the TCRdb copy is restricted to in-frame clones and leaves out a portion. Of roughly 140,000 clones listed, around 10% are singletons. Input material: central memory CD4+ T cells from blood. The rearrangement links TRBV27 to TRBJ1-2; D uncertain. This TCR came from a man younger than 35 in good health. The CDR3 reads CASSSRLTWGYGYTF. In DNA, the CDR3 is TGTGCCAGCAGTTCCCGGCTCACGTGGGGCTATGGCTACACCTTC.